This TCR beta chain was profiled in a study of blood T cells in healthy people across ages. Study-wide findings and caveats: More naive CD4+ cells and higher diversity were found in long-lived than in aged donors. Diversity figures based on one million T cells were deemed too low. Naive T cell percentage and TCR beta diversity correlated strongly.

With regard to this clonotype: The antigen is undetermined.

Through a sample-barcoded 5' primer and a J-beta primer mix, a second PCR was run for roughly 6 to 11 cycles. TCRdb analysed the 5' RACE reads with MiXCR anew, one entry per CDR3 protein. The table records around 850,000 distinct CDR3 sequences, under 40% of them present only once. Caucasian, healthy and from Russia, the donors were aged between roughly 6 and 95. The CDR3 has 11 residues. Trimming removed 3 bases at V and 7 bases at J, with 6 bases between. Germline V gene data show CDR1 as SGHVS and CDR2 as FQNEAQ. This receptor was identified in a man younger than 30 in good health. The rearrangement joins TRBV7-8 to TRBJ1-1; D not certain. Sequencing used blood. The CDR3 spells CASSFAGEAFF. CDR3 coding DNA: TGTGCCAGCAGCTTTGCGGGTGAAGCTTTCTTT.